The 18 T cell receptor beta chains below all came from one sample that was sequenced in a study of yellow fever vaccine responses in identical twins. TCRdb recomputed calls from the RT-PCR reads with MiXCR, one row per CDR3 protein. The table records roughly 2,500 distinct CDR3 sequences, 8% to 9.5% of them present only once. The sample here was T cells from blood (PBMCs), unsorted or a sorted subset (not recorded which), taken about 2 years after vaccination. The receptors originated from a woman under 30 who received the yellow fever vaccine.

This clonotype is deemed medium-sized (0.01 to 0.1%). The chain combines TRBV7-9 with TRBJ2-3; maybe TRBD1 (5 bases). The CDR3 has 13 amino acids. CDR1 is SEHNR and CDR2 is FQNEAQ in the germline V gene (reference sequence). Trimming removed 2 bases at V and 6 bases at J, with 9 bases between. Written as DNA, the CDR3 is TGTGCCAGCAGCTTATCGGCAGGGGATACGCAGTATTTT. It encodes CASSLSAGDTQYF.

Turning to this clonotype: At one of its ends the junction is not consistent with the germline gene, which may arise from a read error. The chain carries TRBV4-1 and TRBJ2-1; D tentatively fits TRBD1 or TRBD2 (6 bases each). The CDR3 contains 15 residues. Per the germline V gene, CDR1 is MGHRA and CDR2 is YSYEKL. The CDR3 DNA follows: TGCGTCAGCAGCCAACCGGGGGCGCGTGGCAATGAGCAGTTCTTC. It yields the protein CVSSQPGARGNEQFF.

This clonotype was observed a handful of times. One end of the junction is discordant with germline, which a read error may explain. The chain employs TRBV7-9 and TRBJ2-3; D gene uncertain. Germline V lookup: CDR1 SEHNR, CDR2 FQNEAQ (reference sequence). This CDR3 spans 8 amino acids. Here the CDR3 DNA reads TGTGCCAGCAGTCATGATCATTTT. It is translated as CASSHDHF.

The chain joins TRBV15 to TRBJ2-7; the D gene is possibly TRBD1 (6 bases). The germline gives CDR1 LNHNV, CDR2 YYDKDF (reference sequence). V was shortened by 11 bases and J by 3 bases, with 17 bases between the two germline ends. This CDR3 comprises 13 residues. The CDR3 loop is CAASDRYDYEQYF. The CDR3 nucleotides read TGTGCCGCTTCCGACAGGTATGACTACGAGCAGTACTTC.

This clonotype ranks as medium-sized (0.01 to 0.1%). The chain has TRBV4-2 and TRBJ2-1, with 16 bases identical to TRBD2. CDR1 and CDR2 (germline): LGHNA, YNFKEQ. The CDR3 is 18 amino acids. The ends lost 0 bases at V and 9 bases at J; junction bases unmatched: 8. Written as DNA, the CDR3 is TGTGCCAGCAGCCAAGACGGGACTAGCGGGGGGGTTACCCTTGAGCAGTTCTTC. Translated, it gives CASSQDGTSGGVTLEQFF.

The table lists this clonotype with a few counts. This sequence joins TRBV20-1 and TRBJ2-1; possibly TRBD1 for D (5 bases). Trimming shortened V by 0 bases and J by 2 bases, and 11 bases separated the two germline ends. The germline V gene has CDR1 DFQATT and CDR2 SNEGSKA (reference sequence). The CDR3 has 15 residues. The CDR3 spells CSARDLGRAYNEQFF. The CDR3 DNA follows: TGCAGTGCTAGAGATCTAGGCAGGGCCTACAATGAGCAGTTCTTC.

V gene TRBV19 combines with J gene TRBJ2-2, with a possible D match to TRBD1 (6 bases). Per the germline V gene, CDR1 is LNHDA and CDR2 is SQIVND (reference sequence). The CDR3 contains 15 residues. V lost 1 base to trimming and J lost 6 bases, with 12 bases between them. CDR3 protein: CASSIGGRGPGELFF. The CDR3 coding sequence is TGTGCCAGTAGTATAGGCGGCAGGGGCCCCGGGGAGCTGTTTTTT.

This clonotype has only a few counts. V and J are TRBV10-3 and TRBJ1-2, with 7 bases matching TRBD1. The CDR3 is 14 amino acids. With V trimmed by 8 bases and J by 8 bases, 14 bases remained unmatched. From germline, CDR1 is ENHRY and CDR2 SYGVKD. The CDR3: CAIRGDSSTRGYTF. DNA of the CDR3: TGTGCCATCCGGGGGGACAGCTCTACGAGGGGCTACACCTTC.

In this sample, this clonotype is large. The chain has TRBV6-5 and TRBJ1-5; 9 bases match TRBD1. Trimming took 4 bases from V and 6 from J; bases not matched to a gene: 1. CDR1 and CDR2 (germline): MNHEY, SVGAGI. The CDR3 runs to 13 residues. The CDR3 DNA follows: TGTGCCAGCAGTTCGACAGGGGGTCAGCCCCAGCATTTT. This translates into CASSSTGGQPQHF.

Judged by abundance, this clonotype is medium-sized. The genes are TRBV11-1 and TRBJ2-1, with D hard to call. Deletions cut 6 bases from V and 2 bases from J, with 14 bases between. Germline V CDR1 and CDR2: SGHAT, FQDESV (reference sequence). This CDR3 is built from 15 residues. The CDR3 bases are TGTGCCAGCAGTCTAGGCCTACAGCCCTACAATGAGCAGTTCTTC. Its translation is CASSLGLQPYNEQFF.

This clonotype was counted only a few times. The rearrangement links TRBV4-1 to TRBJ2-6; D is perhaps TRBD1 (6 bases). Trimming took 3 bases from V and 0 from J, leaving 15 bases between them. CDR1 and CDR2 from the germline V gene are MGHRA and YSYEKL. The CDR3 length is 18 residues. CDR3 in DNA: TGCGCCAGCAGCCACCTCCGGGACACCATCTCTGGGGCCAACGTCCTGACTTTC. This sequence encodes CASSHLRDTISGANVLTF.

The chain couples TRBV12-5 to TRBJ2-1; TRBD2 agrees at 7 bases. The CDR3 covers 16 residues. The germline V gene encodes CDR1 LGHNT and CDR2 FRNRAP. Losses at the gene ends were 0 bases for V and 9 bases for J; bases not matched to a gene: 11. CDR3 nucleotide sequence: TGTGCTAGTGGTTTGGTACTTGGCGGGAGACTCGGTGAGCAGTTCTTC. It specifies CASGLVLGGRLGEQFF.

The V gene is TRBV5-1, the J gene TRBJ2-6, with 7 bases that match TRBD1. J gave up 2 bases and V 5 bases, and 10 bases lay outside the gene matches. This CDR3 spans 17 amino acids. Germline-derived CDR1 and CDR2 are SGHRS and YFSETQ. The DNA of the CDR3 is TGCGCCAGCAGAAAACAGGGGACAATCGCTGGGGCCAACGTCCTGACTTTC. It codes for CASRKQGTIAGANVLTF.

This clonotype is labeled as medium-sized. V is TRBV28 and J is TRBJ1-1; D is uncertain. The CDR3 consists of 16 residues. Germline V lookup: CDR1 MDHEN, CDR2 SYDVKM. Trimming stripped 2 bases from V and 0 bases from J, with 13 bases between. The CDR3: CASSLGRILMNTEAFF. CDR3 coding DNA: TGTGCCAGCAGTTTAGGGCGGATTCTTATGAACACTGAAGCTTTCTTT. Variable domain in full (rest from reference TRBV28 and TRBJ1-1): DVKVTQSSRYLVKRTGEKVFLECVQDMDHENMFWYRQDPGLGLRLIYFSYDVKMKEKGDIPEGYSVSREKKERFSLILESASTNQTSMYLCASSLGRILMNTEAFFGQGTRLTVV.

In its sample, this clonotype was seen a few times. The chain is built from TRBV23-1 and TRBJ2-7; the D gene is possibly TRBD1 (5 bases). TRBV23-1 has ORF status, its function being uncertain. The CDR3 is 13 amino acids. V lost 4 bases, J lost 1 base, and 8 bases lay in between. For the CDR3, the DNA is TGCGCCAGCAGTCGGGGCGATTCCTACGAGCAGTACTTC. The encoded protein is CASSRGDSYEQYF.

This rearrangement joins TRBV12-3 or TRBV12-4 to TRBJ2-3; 10 bases line up with TRBD2. V dropped 5 bases and J dropped 4; count of bases not matched to a gene: 3. CDR3 size: 14 residues. This chain's CDR3 is CASSRLAGADTQYF. The DNA of the CDR3 is TGTGCCAGCAGTCGACTAGCGGGTGCAGATACGCAGTATTTT.

The genes are TRBV25-1 and TRBJ1-4; D remains ambiguous. The V end was cut by 1 base, the J end by 5 bases, with 8 bases between. CDR1 and CDR2 from the germline V gene are MGHDK and SYGVNS. This CDR3 spans 14 amino acids. The CDR3 DNA follows: TGTGCCAGCAGTGAATGGACGGAGAATGAAAAACTGTTTTTT. Its translation is CASSEWTENEKLFF. Supplemented by reference TRBV25-1 and TRBJ1-4, the full variable domain reads EADIYQTPRYLVIGTGKKITLECSQTMGHDKMYWYQQDPGMELHLIHYSYGVNSTEKGDLSSESTVSRIRTEHFPLTLESARPSHTSQYLCASSEWTENEKLFFGSGTQLSVL.

The J gene is TRBJ1-1, the V gene TRBV6-5; no clear D gene. The CDR3 runs 13 residues. Germline loops: CDR1 MNHEY, CDR2 SVGAGI. V shed 4 bases and J shed 0 bases, with 6 bases lying between them. This chain's CDR3 is CASSFEMNTEAFF. The CDR3 coding sequence is TGTGCCAGCAGTTTCGAGATGAACACTGAAGCTTTCTTT.